This is a list of T cell receptor beta chains from one sample in a study of CD8 T cells in ankylosing spondylitis. From the 5' RACE reads, TCRdb called clonotypes with MiXCR, one entry per CDR3 protein. The table lists hundreds of thousands of distinct CDR3 sequences, 12% of them singletons. The specimen was blood, either unsorted or a sorted T cell fraction (not recorded which). The receptors stem from a male donor with ankylosing spondylitis. Both conserved end residues are part of each CDR3. The D gene is left open where the match is weak. Rows give clone size only sometimes, using once, few, many, or a class for an expanded clone.

J gene: TRBJ2-3; clone size: many; V gene: TRBV20-1; D gene: .; CDR3 DNA: TGCAGTGCTCCGAGCACAGATACGCAGTATTTT; CDR3 protein: CSAPSTDTQYF
J gene: TRBJ1-1; clone size: many; V gene: TRBV6-5; D gene: .; CDR3 DNA: TGTGCCAGCAGTTACTCTTTCCGGGGACCTATGAACACTGAAGCTTTCTTT; CDR3 protein: CASSYSFRGPMNTEAFF
J gene: TRBJ1-6; clone size: .; V gene: TRBV6-5; D gene: TRBD1; CDR3 DNA: TGTGCCAGCAGTTACTCAGCAGGGGGCGATTCACCCCTCCACTTT; CDR3 protein: CASSYSAGGDSPLHF
J gene: TRBJ1-2; clone size: .; V gene: TRBV18; D gene: TRBD1; CDR3 DNA: TGTGCCAGCTCACCGACAGGGGGTCAGGACTATGGCTACACCTTC; CDR3 protein: CASSPTGGQDYGYTF
J gene: TRBJ1-1; clone size: .; V gene: TRBV5-6; D gene: .; CDR3 DNA: TGTGCCAGCAGCTGGAGAGGGGCGGACACTGAAGCTTTCTTT; CDR3 protein: CASSWRGADTEAFF
J gene: TRBJ2-3; clone size: .; V gene: TRBV12-3/TRBV12-4; D gene: .; CDR3 DNA: TGTGCCAGCAGAGCCTCGGGGGTGCATACGCAGTATTTT; CDR3 protein: CASRASGVHTQYF
J gene: TRBJ2-7; clone size: many; V gene: TRBV7-2; D gene: TRBD1; CDR3 DNA: TGTGCCAGCAGCTTTGACAGGGGGTACGAGCAGTACTTC; CDR3 protein: CASSFDRGYEQYF
J gene: TRBJ2-3; clone size: many; V gene: TRBV2; D gene: .; CDR3 DNA: TGTGCCAGCAGATGGGACGTCGACTCGCAGTATTTT; CDR3 protein: CASRWDVDSQYF
J gene: TRBJ2-7; clone size: .; V gene: TRBV6-2/TRBV6-3; D gene: .; CDR3 DNA: TGTGCCAGCAGCCGCAGACCCGGGACAAAACGCCACGAGCAGTACTTC; CDR3 protein: CASSRRPGTKRHEQYF
J gene: TRBJ1-1; clone size: .; V gene: TRBV6-1; D gene: .; CDR3 DNA: TGTGCCAGCACTAGGGGATTCGGCACTGAAGCTTTCTTT; CDR3 protein: CASTRGFGTEAFF
J gene: TRBJ2-1; clone size: few; V gene: TRBV28; D gene: .; CDR3 DNA: TGTGCCAGCAGTCATGGGCACTATTACAATGAGCAGTTCTTC; CDR3 protein: CASSHGHYYNEQFF
J gene: TRBJ2-6; clone size: .; V gene: TRBV20-1; D gene: .; CDR3 DNA: TGCAGTGCTAGGGGGTTGGTCGGTGCTGGGGCCAACGTCCTGACTTTC; CDR3 protein: CSARGLVGAGANVLTF
J gene: TRBJ2-7; clone size: many; V gene: TRBV29-1; D gene: .; CDR3 DNA: TGCAGCGTTGTCCGGGGATACACTTCTCCCTACGAGCAGTACTTC; CDR3 protein: CSVVRGYTSPYEQYF
J gene: TRBJ2-7; clone size: .; V gene: TRBV3-1; D gene: .; CDR3 DNA: TGTGCCAGCAGCCAAGATCAGGTCCCCGAGCAGTACTTC; CDR3 protein: CASSQDQVPEQYF
J gene: TRBJ1-1; clone size: few; V gene: TRBV4-2; D gene: .; CDR3 DNA: TGTGCCAGCAGCCAACTGGGTACGGGGACTGAAGCTTTCTTT; CDR3 protein: CASSQLGTGTEAFF
J gene: TRBJ2-5; clone size: .; V gene: TRBV28; D gene: .; CDR3 DNA: TGTGCCAGCAGGAAAGGGAGGCTAGAGACCCAGTACTTC; CDR3 protein: CASRKGRLETQYF
J gene: TRBJ2-7; clone size: many; V gene: TRBV15; D gene: TRBD1; CDR3 DNA: TGTGCCACCAGCATAGGCAGGGGGTCCTACGAGCAGTACTTC; CDR3 protein: CATSIGRGSYEQYF
J gene: TRBJ2-1; clone size: few; V gene: TRBV20-1; D gene: TRBD2; CDR3 DNA: TGCTGTGCTAGAGATTCATTACTAGCGGGAGGGATCAATGAGCAGTTCTTC; CDR3 protein: CCARDSLLAGGINEQFF
J gene: TRBJ2-5; clone size: .; V gene: TRBV20-1; D gene: .; CDR3 DNA: TGCAGTGCCAGTTGGGGGGCGGGACAAGAGACCCAGTACTTC; CDR3 protein: CSASWGAGQETQYF
J gene: TRBJ2-7; clone size: few; V gene: TRBV5-1; D gene: .; CDR3 DNA: TGCGCCAGCAGCTTGGCCCCTCGGACATTTTCCTCCTACGAGCAGTACTTC; CDR3 protein: CASSLAPRTFSSYEQYF
J gene: TRBJ2-3; clone size: .; V gene: TRBV19; D gene: TRBD1; CDR3 DNA: TGTGCCAGTAGATACAGGGGCCCAGATACGCAGTATTTT; CDR3 protein: CASRYRGPDTQYF
J gene: TRBJ2-7; clone size: few; V gene: TRBV5-1; D gene: .; CDR3 DNA: TGCGCCAGCAGCTTGGATCCTAGCTCTAGCTCCTACGAGCAGTACTTC; CDR3 protein: CASSLDPSSSSYEQYF
J gene: TRBJ2-7; clone size: .; V gene: TRBV11-3; D gene: TRBD1; CDR3 DNA: TGTGCCAGCAGCCGGGGGACAGGGGGTCCGTTCGAGCAGTACTTC; CDR3 protein: CASSRGTGGPFEQYF
J gene: TRBJ2-5; clone size: many; V gene: TRBV29-1; D gene: TRBD2; CDR3 DNA: TGCAGCGTTGCAACTAGCGGGGTCATCTTGAAGGAGTTC; CDR3 protein: CSVATSGVILKEF
J gene: TRBJ1-1; clone size: .; V gene: TRBV9; D gene: .; CDR3 DNA: TGTGCCAGCAGCGTATCCTCAGCGAACACTGAAGCTTTCTTT; CDR3 protein: CASSVSSANTEAFF
J gene: TRBJ2-2; clone size: .; V gene: TRBV5-1; D gene: .; CDR3 DNA: TGCGCCAGCAGAGGACAGTCGGACACCGGGGAGCTGTTTTTT; CDR3 protein: CASRGQSDTGELFF
J gene: TRBJ2-2; clone size: .; V gene: TRBV29-1; D gene: .; CDR3 DNA: TGCAGCGTCTTGGGACGTCTCAAAACCGGGGAGCTGTTTTTT; CDR3 protein: CSVLGRLKTGELFF
J gene: TRBJ1-4; clone size: many; V gene: TRBV20-1; D gene: TRBD1; CDR3 DNA: TGCAGTGCAAGGGAGGCAGGGGGGGAAAAACTGTTTTTT; CDR3 protein: CSAREAGGEKLFF